One and the same sample provided the 20 T cell receptor beta chains below, sequenced in a study of cytomegalovirus exposure and HLA in healthy donors. PCR primers comprised 60 Vbeta and 13 Jbeta primers. The assay was immunoSEQ multiplex PCR, and TCRdb's table has in-frame clones only and misses some. The data contain around 80,000 clones, around 68% of them singletons. The specimen was PBMCs. The source of these receptors is a man between 35 and 55 years old in good health and CMV-seropositive.

The rearrangement uses TRBV19 and TRBJ1-1, with 7 bases lining up with TRBD1. The CDR3 sequence is 14 residues long. The V and J ends lost 5 bases and 4 bases, in that order; junction bases with no gene match: 7. Germline-derived CDR1 and CDR2 are LNHDA and SQIVND (reference sequence). For the CDR3, the DNA is TGTGCCAGTAGTCACAGGGGCCTGGGCACTGAAGCTTTCTTT. It translates to CASSHRGLGTEAFF.

The chain couples TRBV7-9 to TRBJ2-3; D gene uncertain. The germline V gene encodes CDR1 SEHNR and CDR2 FQNEAQ (reference sequence). The CDR3 extends over 13 amino acids. The V and J ends lost 5 bases and 0 bases respectively, with 6 bases between them. This CDR3 reads CASSLFSTDTQYF. The CDR3 DNA reads TGTGCCAGCAGCCTATTCAGCACAGATACGCAGTATTTT.

This rearrangement joins TRBV28 to TRBJ2-3; D gene ambiguous. Per the germline V gene, CDR1 is MDHEN and CDR2 is SYDVKM. CDR3 length: 17 residues. V lost 6 bases to trimming and J lost 7 bases, with 26 bases between them. In DNA form, the CDR3 reads TGTGCCAGCAGCCAAATCCGAATGCGGCTGCAAAATAATACGCAGTATTTT. Translating it yields CASSQIRMRLQNNTQYF.

V usage is TRBV2 and J usage is TRBJ2-1, with D possibly matching TRBD1 (6 bases). The CDR3 covers 14 residues. The V gene's germline CDR1 is SNHLY and CDR2 FYNNEI. V lost 4 bases and J lost 3, with 10 bases in between. DNA for the CDR3: TGTGCCAGCAGTGTTGGGGGACACTACAATGAGCAGTTCTTC. Amino acids: CASSVGGHYNEQFF.

J is TRBJ2-3 and V is TRBV5-1, with 12 nucleotides matching TRBD2. Germline CDR1 is SGHRS and CDR2 is YFSETQ. This CDR3 contains 16 residues. J lost 1 base, V lost 4 bases, and 4 bases had no gene match. CDR3 DNA: TGCGCCAGCAGCAAAAGACTAGCGGGGGGCACAGATACGCAGTATTTT. Translated, it gives CASSKRLAGGTDTQYF.

This chain's CDR3 is CASSSRQGATEAFF. The CDR3 DNA reads as TGTGCCAGTAGCTCACGACAGGGAGCCACTGAAGCTTTCTTT. V is TRBV19 and J is TRBJ1-1; 7 bases are shared with TRBD1. This CDR3 region has 14 residues. V gave up 6 bases and J gave up 4 bases; unmatched junction bases: 8. Germline V gene lookup returns CDR1 LNHDA and CDR2 SQIVND (reference sequence). Combining the CDR3 with reference TRBV19 and TRBJ1-1 gives the whole variable domain DGGITQSPKYLFRKEGQNVTLSCEQNLNHDAMYWYRQDPGQGLRLIYYSQIVNDFQKGDIAEGYSVSREKKESFPLTVTSAQKNPTAFYLCASSSRQGATEAFFGQGTRLTVV.

This chain connects TRBV28 to TRBJ2-1; 7 nucleotides agree with TRBD2. The junction had 11 bases not matched to a gene; V was cut back by 1 base and J by 8 bases. CDR3 size: 16 residues. Germline V gene sequence: CDR1 MDHEN, CDR2 SYDVKM. The DNA for the CDR3 is TGTGCCAGCAGTTTATTAGTGGGAGGGGACTTCGATGAGCAGTTCTTC. Its protein is CASSLLVGGDFDEQFF.

This clone has a handful of counts. CDR3 nucleotide sequence: TGTGCCAGCAGTCTAACAGGGGTAGATGGCTACACCTTC. Translating gives CASSLTGVDGYTF. The chain recombines TRBV6-4 with TRBJ1-2; 7 bases line up with TRBD1. CDR1 is MRHNA and CDR2 is SNTAGT in the germline V gene. Trimming at V came to 5 bases and at J to 6 bases, leaving 6 bases not matched to a gene. The CDR3 has 13 amino acids.

J is TRBJ2-4 and V is TRBV10-2, with D perhaps TRBD1 (5 bases). The ends were cut back, 2 bases at V and 5 bases at J, with 7 bases in the middle. Germline lookup yields CDR1 WSHSY and CDR2 SAAADI. The CDR3 contains 13 residues. DNA for the CDR3: TGCGCCAGCAGTGAGGACAGTGAAAACATTCAGTACTTC. This translates into CASSEDSENIQYF.

This sequence joins TRBV5-1 and TRBJ2-1, with D unresolved. V was trimmed by 4 bases and J by 4 bases, leaving 15 bases between them. The CDR3 extends over 15 amino acids. The germline V gene has CDR1 SGHRS and CDR2 YFSETQ. CDR3 in amino acids: CASSPPEMYYNEQFF. The DNA for the CDR3 is TGCGCCAGCAGCCCCCCGGAGATGTATTACAATGAGCAGTTCTTC.

This clone was picked up a small number of times. The chain is built from TRBV7-3 and TRBJ2-5; possible D gene TRBD1, 5 bases. The CDR3 covers 14 residues. The V end lost 0 bases, the J end lost 6 bases, and 11 bases lay between the germline ends. Germline V CDR1 and CDR2: SGHTA, FQGTGA. The CDR3 sequence is CASSLTGREKTQYF. CDR3 in DNA: TGTGCCAGCAGCTTAACGGGCAGGGAAAAGACCCAGTACTTC.

This chain connects TRBV10-3 to TRBJ2-2, with 8 bases that match TRBD2. V dropped 10 bases and J dropped 4; count of bases not matched to a gene: 8. The CDR3 loop spans 14 amino acids. Per germline, CDR1 ENHRY and CDR2 SYGVKD. The CDR3 reads CATGGQGGTGELFF. The CDR3, as DNA: TGTGCCACGGGGGGGCAGGGAGGCACCGGGGAGCTGTTTTTT.

The chain recombines TRBV2 with TRBJ2-7; TRBD2 matches at 9 bases. The CDR3 covers 15 residues. Germline V gives CDR1 SNHLY, CDR2 FYNNEI. The V segment lost 2 bases and the J segment 2 bases; nucleotides outside the gene matches: 4. The CDR3 bases are TGTGCCAGCAGTGAAACTAGCGGGCCGACCTACGAGCAGTACTTC. This codes for CASSETSGPTYEQYF.

The J gene is TRBJ2-1, the V gene TRBV2, with 10 bases that match TRBD2. Losses at the gene ends were 6 bases for V and 1 base for J; bases not matched to a gene: 3. Per the germline V gene, CDR1 is SNHLY and CDR2 is FYNNEI. The CDR3 sequence is 15 residues long. The CDR3 DNA reads TGTGCCAGCAGAAGGACTAGCGGATCCTACAATGAGCAGTTCTTC. As protein: CASRRTSGSYNEQFF.

The chain combines TRBV19 with TRBJ1-4; D possibly corresponds to TRBD1 (5 bases). The CDR3 totals 14 residues. Trimming took 6 bases from V and 3 from J, leaving 11 bases between them. CDR1 and CDR2 from the germline V gene are LNHDA and SQIVND (reference sequence). CDR3 sequence reads: CASRKTASNEKLFF. DNA of the CDR3: TGTGCCAGTAGGAAGACAGCCTCTAATGAAAAACTGTTTTTT.

The rearrangement links TRBV7-2 to TRBJ1-5, with D hard to call. The ends were cut back, 6 bases at V and 0 bases at J, with 12 bases in the middle. The V gene's germline CDR1 is SGHTA and CDR2 FQGNSA. The CDR3 has 15 residues. Here the CDR3 DNA reads TGTGCCAGCAGTCTTACGGTTAATAGCAATCAGCCCCAGCATTTT. It encodes CASSLTVNSNQPQHF.

In this sample, this clone turned up a few times. The chain carries TRBV5-1 and TRBJ2-4; 7 bases match TRBD1. Per the germline V gene, CDR1 is SGHRS and CDR2 is YFSETQ. The trim removed 4 bases at V and 10 bases at J, leaving 11 bases unmatched. This CDR3 comprises 14 residues. CDR3 DNA: TGCGCCAGCAGCCCTCTTTTTACAGGGGTAATTCAGTACTTC. Residues: CASSPLFTGVIQYF.

The CDR3 here is CASSRNMNTGELFF. The CDR3 DNA reads as TGTGCCAGCAGCCGAAACATGAACACCGGGGAGCTGTTTTTT. This chain links TRBV14 with TRBJ2-2, with unresolved D. Germline V lookup: CDR1 SGHDN, CDR2 FVKESK. CDR3 length: 14 residues. The V end was cut by 4 bases, the J end by 1 base, with 7 bases between.

The chain carries TRBV7-6 and TRBJ2-1, with TRBD2 matching 8 bases. The V segment lost 6 bases and the J segment 2 bases; nucleotides outside the gene matches: 6. This CDR3 comprises 15 residues. Germline-derived CDR1 and CDR2 are SGHVS and FNYEAQ. The CDR3 region has the DNA TGTGCCAGCAGTTACGCGGGGGGCCCCTACAATGAGCAGTTCTTC. Protein product: CASSYAGGPYNEQFF.

The V call is TRBV6-1, the J call TRBJ2-7; a possible D gene is TRBD2 (5 bases). The CDR3 contains 14 residues. Trimming shortened V by 2 bases and J by 2 bases, and 10 bases separated the two germline ends. Germline CDR1 MNHNS, CDR2 SASEGT. CDR3 nucleotide sequence: TGTGCCAGCAGTGAAAGTCACGGGGCCTACGAGCAGTACTTC. Amino acid sequence: CASSESHGAYEQYF.